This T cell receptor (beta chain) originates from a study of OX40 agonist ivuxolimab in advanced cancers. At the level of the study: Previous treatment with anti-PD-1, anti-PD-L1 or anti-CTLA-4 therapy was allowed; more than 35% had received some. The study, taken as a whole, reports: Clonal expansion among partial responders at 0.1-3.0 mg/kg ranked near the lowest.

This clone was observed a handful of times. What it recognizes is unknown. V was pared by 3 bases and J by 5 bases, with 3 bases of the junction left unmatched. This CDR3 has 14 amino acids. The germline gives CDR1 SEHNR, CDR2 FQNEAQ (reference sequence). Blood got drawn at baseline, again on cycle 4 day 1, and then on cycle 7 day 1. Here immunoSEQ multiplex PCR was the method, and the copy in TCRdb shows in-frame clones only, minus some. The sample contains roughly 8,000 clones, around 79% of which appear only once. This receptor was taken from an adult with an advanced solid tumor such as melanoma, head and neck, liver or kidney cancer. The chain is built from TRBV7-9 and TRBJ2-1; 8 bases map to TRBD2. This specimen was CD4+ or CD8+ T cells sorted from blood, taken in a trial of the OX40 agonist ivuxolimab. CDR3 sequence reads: CASSFGGGHNEQFF. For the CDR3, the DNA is TGTGCCAGCAGCTTCGGCGGGGGGCACAATGAGCAGTTCTTC. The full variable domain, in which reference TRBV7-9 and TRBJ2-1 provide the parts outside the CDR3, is DTGVSQNPRHKITKRGQNVTFRCDPISEHNRLYWYRQTLGQGPEFLTYFQNEAQLEKSRLLSDRFSAERPKGSFSTLEIQRTEQGDSAMYLCASSFGGGHNEQFFGPGTRLTVL.